The clone carrying this T cell receptor beta chain was counted at least ten times. As yet, its antigen is unknown. This specimen belongs to a study of T cell repertoires in cytomegalovirus infection. Study-wide findings and caveats: HLA-C-restricted, CMV-specific TCR beta clonotypes were dominant ex vivo.

TCRdb itself ran the reads through MiXCR, one entry per CDR3 protein. The table shows 200,000 to 250,000 distinct CDR3 sequences, with approximately 22% occurring only once. This CDR3 region has 13 residues. The ends lost 0 bases at V and 11 bases at J; junction bases unmatched: 4. CDR1 is SGHTA, CDR2 FQGTGA, per germline. The receptor was isolated from a human donor in good health (CMV status not recorded). Some clones in this sample may be carry-over from other donors' samples. The sequenced sample was CD8+ T cells from PBMCs. The rearrangement joins TRBV7-3 to TRBJ1-2; 9 bases line up with TRBD1. The CDR3 spells CASSLTPTGGYTF. For the CDR3, the DNA is TGTGCCAGCAGCTTAACGCCGACAGGGGGATACACCTTC.